These 2 T cell receptor beta chains were all obtained from the same sample, sequenced in a study of blood T cell repertoires in COVID-19. Sequencing was performed with immunoSEQ multiplex PCR; in TCRdb, only in-frame clones are kept and a portion is missing. The table shows about 410,000 clones, with over 75% occurring only once. Sequencing was performed on peripheral blood. The receptor set was obtained from a middle-aged woman with COVID-19, enrolled during active disease.

This chain joins TRBV6-5 and TRBJ1-2; D remains ambiguous. Germline CDR1 reads MNHEY; CDR2 reads SVGAGI. The CDR3 covers 12 residues. V was pared by 7 bases and J by 8 bases, with 14 bases between. This chain's CDR3 is CASTASWRGYTF. The CDR3 nucleotides are TGTGCCAGCACCGCCTCCTGGAGGGGCTACACCTTC.

J is TRBJ2-7 and V is TRBV18; TRBD1 agrees at 7 bases. This CDR3 contains 14 residues. V gave up 0 bases and J gave up 10 bases; unmatched junction bases: 9. Germline V gene data show CDR1 as KGHSH and CDR2 as LQKENI. Written as DNA, the CDR3 is TGTGCCAGCTCACCACCCCATGACAGGGATCTTCAGTACTTC. It specifies CASSPPHDRDLQYF.